Each of the 2 T cell receptor beta chains below was sequenced from the same sample in a study of shared clonotypes between healthy human individuals. The protocol was immunoSEQ multiplex PCR, while the TCRdb copy is restricted to in-frame clones and leaves out a portion. The sample includes over 2 million clones, about 90% of them seen just once. Sequencing input: naive CD4+ T cells from PBMCs. Documented subset: CD45RA+ positively selected. The origin of the receptors is a man aged 18 to 29 in good health. Some clones in this sample may be carry-over from other donors' samples.

The rearrangement uses TRBV6-6 and TRBJ1-4, with 9 bases identical to TRBD1. This CDR3 is built from 15 residues. Germline CDR1 and CDR2: MNHNY and SVGAGI (reference sequence). The trim removed 5 bases at V and 7 bases at J, leaving 8 bases unmatched. The CDR3 region has the DNA TGTGCCAGCAGTCCCCGGGACAGGGAGGGTGAAAAACTGTTTTTT. Translated, it gives CASSPRDREGEKLFF.

This clone has only one observation. The V call is TRBV27, the J call TRBJ2-3; 7 bases agree with TRBD1. The junction had 7 bases not matched to a gene; V was cut back by 6 bases and J by 4 bases. The CDR3 consists of 14 residues. CDR1 and CDR2 (germline): MNHEY, SMNVEV (reference sequence). The CDR3 region has the DNA TGTGCCAGCAGCTATAATCAGGGGGCAGATACGCAGTATTTT. Protein product: CASSYNQGADTQYF.